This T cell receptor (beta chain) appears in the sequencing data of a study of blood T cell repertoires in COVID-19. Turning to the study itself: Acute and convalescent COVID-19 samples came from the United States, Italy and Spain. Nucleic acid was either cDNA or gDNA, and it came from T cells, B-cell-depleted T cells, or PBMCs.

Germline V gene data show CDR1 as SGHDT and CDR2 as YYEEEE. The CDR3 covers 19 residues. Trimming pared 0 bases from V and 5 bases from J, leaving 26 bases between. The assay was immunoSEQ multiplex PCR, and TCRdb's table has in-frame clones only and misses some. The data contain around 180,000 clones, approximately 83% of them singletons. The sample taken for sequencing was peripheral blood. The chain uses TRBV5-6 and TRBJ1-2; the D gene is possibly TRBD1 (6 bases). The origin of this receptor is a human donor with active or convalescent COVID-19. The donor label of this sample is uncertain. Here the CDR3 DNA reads TGTGCCAGCAGCTTGGCGACTTACAGGGCCGGGGTTCTAGGGTATGGCTACACCTTC. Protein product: CASSLATYRAGVLGYGYTF. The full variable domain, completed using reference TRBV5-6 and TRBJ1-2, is DAGVTQSPTHLIKTRGQQVTLRCSPKSGHDTVSWYQQALGQGPQFIFQYYEEEERQRGNFPDRFSGHQFPNYSSELNVNALLLGDSALYLCASSLATYRAGVLGYGYTFGSGTRLTVV.